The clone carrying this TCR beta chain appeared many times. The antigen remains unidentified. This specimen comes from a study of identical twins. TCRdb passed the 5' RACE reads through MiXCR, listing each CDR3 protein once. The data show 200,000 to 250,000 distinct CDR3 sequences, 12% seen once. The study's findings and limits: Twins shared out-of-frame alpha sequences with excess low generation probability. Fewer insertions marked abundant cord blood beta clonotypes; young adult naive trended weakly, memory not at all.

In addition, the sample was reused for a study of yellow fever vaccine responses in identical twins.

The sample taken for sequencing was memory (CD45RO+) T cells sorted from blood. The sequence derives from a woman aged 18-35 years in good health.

Written as DNA, the CDR3 is TGTGCCAGCAGCGGAGGGACCGACACCGGGGAGCTGTTTTTT. Its translation: CASSGGTDTGELFF. The genes are TRBV6-1 and TRBJ2-2; D is possibly TRBD2 (6 bases). This CDR3 is built from 14 residues. Germline values: CDR1 MNHNS, CDR2 SASEGT. V was clipped by 6 bases and J by 3 bases, with 11 bases between them.